Below, one T cell receptor (beta chain) is given with its context. Reverse transcription of about 0.45 to 1 ug RNA was carried out with random hexamers. The method of amplification for TCR beta CDR3 was immunoSEQ multiplex PCR, covering 54 Vbeta and 13 Jbeta. Each CDR3 protein gets one entry after TCRdb re-called the immunoSEQ multiplex PCR reads with MiXCR. Among fewer than 80,000 distinct CDR3 sequences listed, around 94% were seen once. Patients with Susac syndrome fulfilled recently defined diagnostic criteria for definite or probable disease. This sample was included in a study of CD8 T cells in Susac syndrome. The CDR3 consists of 17 residues. Germline V lookup: CDR1 LGHDT, CDR2 YNNKEL (reference sequence). Between the trimmed V and J ends, which lost 0 bases and 1 base, there was a span of 12 bases.

Sequenced material: CD8+ T cells from PBMCs. This TCR derives from a human donor with Susac syndrome. The gene calls are TRBV3-1 and TRBJ2-2; D remains unclear. The CDR3 loop is CASSQDLGRRNTGELFF. In DNA, the CDR3 is TGTGCCAGCAGCCAAGATTTGGGCCGAAGGAACACCGGGGAGCTGTTTTTT.